This T cell receptor beta chain stems from a study of blood T cell repertoires in COVID-19. Germline V gives CDR1 SNHLY, CDR2 FYNNEI. V gave up 8 bases and J gave up 4 bases, with 15 bases separating them. This CDR3 contains 14 residues. Generated by immunoSEQ multiplex PCR, the TCRdb table keeps only in-frame clones and is missing some. This sample has roughly 5,600 clones; around 84% occur once, and the top ten carry roughly 12%. The sequenced material came from peripheral blood. The chain employs TRBV2 and TRBJ1-5; D possibly corresponds to TRBD1 (6 bases). The receptor comes from a human donor in a cohort sampled during active COVID-19. CDR3 coding DNA: TGTGCCAGCCAAGGGACACGCATAAATCAGCCCCAGCATTTT. Amino acids: CASQGTRINQPQHF.